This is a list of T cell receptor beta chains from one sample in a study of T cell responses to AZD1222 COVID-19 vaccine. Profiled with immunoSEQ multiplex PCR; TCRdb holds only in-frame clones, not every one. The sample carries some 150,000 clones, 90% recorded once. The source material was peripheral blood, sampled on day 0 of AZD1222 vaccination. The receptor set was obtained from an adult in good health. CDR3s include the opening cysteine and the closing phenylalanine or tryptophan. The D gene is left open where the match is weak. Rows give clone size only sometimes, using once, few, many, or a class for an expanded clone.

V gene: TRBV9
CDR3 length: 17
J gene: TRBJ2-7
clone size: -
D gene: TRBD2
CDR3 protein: CASSVRAASGRTYEQYF
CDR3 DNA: TGTGCCAGCAGCGTACGGGCCGCTAGCGGGAGGACCTACGAGCAGTACTTC

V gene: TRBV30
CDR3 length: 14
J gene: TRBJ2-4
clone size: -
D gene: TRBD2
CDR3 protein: CACSLAGTKNIQYF
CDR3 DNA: TGTGCCTGCTCCTTAGCGGGAACCAAAAACATTCAGTACTTC

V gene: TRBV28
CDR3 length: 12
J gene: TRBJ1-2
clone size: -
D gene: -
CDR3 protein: CASSLALGGYTF
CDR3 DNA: TGTGCCAGCAGTTTAGCTCTTGGTGGCTACACCTTC

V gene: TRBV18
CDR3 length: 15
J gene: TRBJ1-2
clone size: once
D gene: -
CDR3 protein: CASSPSSGTNYGYTF
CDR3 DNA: TGTGCCAGCTCACCTTCCAGCGGGACTAACTATGGCTACACCTTC

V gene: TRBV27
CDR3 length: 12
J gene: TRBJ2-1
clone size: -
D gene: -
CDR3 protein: CASSLIAEEQFF
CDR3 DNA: TGTGCCAGCAGTCTTATAGCGGAGGAGCAGTTCTTC

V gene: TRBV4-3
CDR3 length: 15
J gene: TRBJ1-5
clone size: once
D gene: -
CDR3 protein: CASSQRPGGRQPQHF
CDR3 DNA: TGCGCCAGCAGCCAAAGGCCCGGGGGTCGCCAGCCCCAGCATTTT

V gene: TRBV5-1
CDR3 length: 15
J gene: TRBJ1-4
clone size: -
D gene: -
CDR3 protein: CASSLVPGRGEKLFF
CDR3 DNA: TGCGCCAGCAGCTTGGTTCCCGGACGGGGCGAAAAACTGTTTTTT

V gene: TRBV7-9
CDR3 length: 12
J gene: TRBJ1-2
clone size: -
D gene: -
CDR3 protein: CASGGDGYGYTF
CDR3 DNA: TGTGCCAGCGGTGGGGACGGCTATGGCTACACCTTC

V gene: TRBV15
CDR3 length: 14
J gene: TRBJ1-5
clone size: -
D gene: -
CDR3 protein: CATSRGGGDQPQHF
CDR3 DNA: TGTGCCACCAGCAGAGGCGGGGGCGATCAGCCCCAGCATTTT

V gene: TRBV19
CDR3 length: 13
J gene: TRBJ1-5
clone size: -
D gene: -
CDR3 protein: CASRGGSYQPQHF
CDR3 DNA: TGTGCCAGTAGGGGTGGCTCATATCAGCCCCAGCATTTT

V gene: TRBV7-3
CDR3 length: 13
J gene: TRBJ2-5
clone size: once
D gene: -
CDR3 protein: CASSQDPQETQYF
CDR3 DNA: TGTGCCAGCAGCCAGGACCCCCAAGAGACCCAGTACTTC

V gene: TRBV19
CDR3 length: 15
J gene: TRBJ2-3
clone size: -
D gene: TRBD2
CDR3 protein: CASSTGLAGSDTQYF
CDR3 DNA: TGTGCCAGTAGCACGGGACTAGCGGGGTCAGATACGCAGTATTTT

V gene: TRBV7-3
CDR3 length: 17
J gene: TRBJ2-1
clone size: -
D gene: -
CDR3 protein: CASSSNSGSRAYNEQFF
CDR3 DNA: TGTGCCAGCAGCTCGAATAGCGGCAGTAGGGCTTACAATGAGCAGTTCTTC

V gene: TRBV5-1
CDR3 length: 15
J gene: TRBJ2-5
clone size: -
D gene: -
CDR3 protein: CASSLLVGYQETQYF
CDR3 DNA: TGCGCCAGCAGCTTGTTGGTAGGGTACCAAGAGACCCAGTACTTC

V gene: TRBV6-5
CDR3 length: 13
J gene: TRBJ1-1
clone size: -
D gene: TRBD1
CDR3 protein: CASRDRAATEAFF
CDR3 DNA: TGTGCCAGCAGGGACAGGGCGGCCACTGAAGCTTTCTTT

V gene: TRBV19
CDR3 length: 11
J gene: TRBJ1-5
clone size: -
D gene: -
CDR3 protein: CASSRGWPQHF
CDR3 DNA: TGTGCCAGTAGTAGAGGGTGGCCCCAGCATTTT

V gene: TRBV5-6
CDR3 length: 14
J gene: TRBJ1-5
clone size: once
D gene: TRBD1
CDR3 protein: CASSLGTGDQPQHF
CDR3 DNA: TGTGCCAGCAGCCTAGGGACAGGGGATCAGCCCCAGCATTTT

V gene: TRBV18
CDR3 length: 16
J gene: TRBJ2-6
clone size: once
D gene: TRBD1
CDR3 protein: CASSRQGIVGANVLTF
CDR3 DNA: TGTGCCAGCTCGCGACAGGGGATAGTCGGGGCCAACGTCCTGACTTTC

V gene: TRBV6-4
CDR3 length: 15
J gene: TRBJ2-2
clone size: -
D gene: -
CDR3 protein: CASAWTEKDTGELFF
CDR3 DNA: TGTGCCAGCGCCTGGACAGAGAAGGACACCGGGGAGCTGTTTTTT

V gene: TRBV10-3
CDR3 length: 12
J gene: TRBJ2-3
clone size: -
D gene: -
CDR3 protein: CAIRDRTDTQYF
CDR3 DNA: TGTGCCATCAGGGATCGCACAGATACGCAGTATTTT

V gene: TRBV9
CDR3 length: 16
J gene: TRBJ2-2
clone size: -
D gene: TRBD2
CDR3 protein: CASSVEGREVSGELFF
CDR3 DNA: TGTGCCAGCAGCGTAGAGGGGCGGGAGGTGAGCGGGGAGCTGTTTTTT

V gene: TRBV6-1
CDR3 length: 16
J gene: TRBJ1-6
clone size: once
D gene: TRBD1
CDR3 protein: CASSKGTGKGNSPLHF
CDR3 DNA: TGTGCCAGCAGTAAAGGGACAGGAAAGGGGAATTCACCCCTCCACTTT

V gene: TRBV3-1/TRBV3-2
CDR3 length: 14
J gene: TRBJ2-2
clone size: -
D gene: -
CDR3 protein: CASSQGIATGELFF
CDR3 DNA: TGTGCCAGCAGCCAAGGAATAGCGACCGGGGAGCTGTTTTTT

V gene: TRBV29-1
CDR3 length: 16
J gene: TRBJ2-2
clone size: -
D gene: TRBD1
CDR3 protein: CSVEDMLRQGSGELFF
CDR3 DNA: TGCAGCGTTGAGGATATGTTGAGACAGGGTTCCGGGGAGCTGTTTTTT

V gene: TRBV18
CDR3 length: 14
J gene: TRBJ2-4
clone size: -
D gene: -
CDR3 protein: CASSPRQDKNIQYF
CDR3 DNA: TGTGCCAGCTCGCCAAGACAGGACAAAAACATTCAGTACTTC

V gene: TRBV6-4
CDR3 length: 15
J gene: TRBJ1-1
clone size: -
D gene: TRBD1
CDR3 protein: CASRFRGDRYTEAFF
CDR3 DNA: TGTGCCAGCCGGTTCCGGGGGGACAGGTACACTGAAGCTTTCTTT

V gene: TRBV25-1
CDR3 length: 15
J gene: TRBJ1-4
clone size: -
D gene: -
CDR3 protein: CASSDPGRANEKLFF
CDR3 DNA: TGTGCCAGCAGTGATCCGGGCAGGGCGAATGAAAAACTGTTTTTT

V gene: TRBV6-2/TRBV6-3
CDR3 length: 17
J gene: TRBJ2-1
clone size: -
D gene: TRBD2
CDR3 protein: CASSTGLAGNSYNEQFF
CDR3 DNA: TGTGCCAGCAGCACGGGACTAGCGGGCAACTCCTACAATGAGCAGTTCTTC

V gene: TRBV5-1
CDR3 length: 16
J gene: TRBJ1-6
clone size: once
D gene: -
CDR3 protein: CASSLVLFSYNSPLHF
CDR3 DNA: TGCGCCAGCAGCTTGGTTCTGTTCTCCTATAATTCACCCCTCCACTTT

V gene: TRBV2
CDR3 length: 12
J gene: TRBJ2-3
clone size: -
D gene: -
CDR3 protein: CASSREADTQYF
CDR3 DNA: TGTGCCAGCAGTCGCGAGGCAGATACGCAGTATTTT